In this sample, the clone carrying this TCR beta chain turned up many times. The data were obtained in a study of radiotherapy plus CTLA-4 blockade in lung cancer. The method was immunoSEQ multiplex PCR; TCRdb's version includes in-frame clones alone and lacks a portion of them. The repertoire holds more than 90,000 clones, with about four fifths as singletons. Looked up from germline, CDR1 is LNHDA and CDR2 is SQIVND (reference sequence). This CDR3 has 16 residues. The V and J ends lost 5 bases and 2 bases respectively, with 18 bases between them. The clonotype comes from a human donor with non-small cell lung cancer who had a partial response to radiotherapy plus ipilimumab. The V and J genes are TRBV19 and TRBJ1-2; tentative D call: TRBD1 (5 bases). The starting material was peripheral blood, obtained from a patient treated with radiotherapy plus ipilimumab. CDR3 region: CASSLSTQGGNYGYTF. DNA for the CDR3: TGTGCCAGTAGTCTATCAACCCAGGGAGGAAACTATGGCTACACCTTC.